Listed below are T cell receptor beta chains from one sample, sequenced in a study of OX40 agonist ivuxolimab in advanced cancers. Sequencing used immunoSEQ multiplex PCR; TCRdb keeps in-frame clones, though not all of them. The table lists 45,000 to 55,000 clones, approximately 83% of them singletons. The sequencing here drew on CD4+ or CD8+ T cells sorted from blood, taken in a trial of the OX40 agonist ivuxolimab. The receptors were gathered from an adult with an advanced solid tumor such as melanoma, head and neck, liver or kidney cancer. CDR3s include the opening cysteine and the closing phenylalanine or tryptophan. D genes are given only for firm matches. Size tells how often a clone was seen (once, few, many) or the class of an expanded clone, and some rows leave it out.

cdr3_nt cdr3_aa cdr3_length j_call v_call clone_size d_call
TGTGCCAGCAGTTACGGACAGGGATTGCAGTACTTC CASSYGQGLQYF 12 TRBJ2-7 TRBV7-2 . TRBD1
TGTGCCAGCAGCTTGAGGAGAAACGAGCAGTACTTC CASSLRRNEQYF 12 TRBJ2-7 TRBV5-8 . .
TGTGCCAGCAGTCTGGCCCAGGACACGTCTGAAAAACTGTTTTTT CASSLAQDTSEKLFF 15 TRBJ1-4 TRBV2 . .
TGTGCCAGTAAGCTAACAGGGTATAATTCACCCCTCCACTTT CASKLTGYNSPLHF 14 TRBJ1-6 TRBV2 few .
TGCGCCAGCAGCTTGACAGGGGCCCGCGAAAAACTGTTTTTT CASSLTGAREKLFF 14 TRBJ1-4 TRBV5-1 . TRBD1
TGCGCCAGCAGTGAGTTCAACGAGCAGTACTTC CASSEFNEQYF 11 TRBJ2-7 TRBV10-2 . .
TGTGCCAGCAGCTTCAGGTGGCGAGTCGGCGAGCAGTACTTC CASSFRWRVGEQYF 14 TRBJ2-7 TRBV7-8 . .
TGTGCCAGCAGCCAACGGACGATGGGCACTGAAGCTTTCTTT CASSQRTMGTEAFF 14 TRBJ1-1 TRBV14 . .
TGCGCCAGCAGTTATGGGACTAGCGGGGGGACCACAGATACGCAGTATTTT CASSYGTSGGTTDTQYF 17 TRBJ2-3 TRBV10-1 once TRBD2
TGTGCCACCCTTGCGCCAGGTAGTGAAAAACTGTTTTTT CATLAPGSEKLFF 13 TRBJ1-4 TRBV6-5 . .
TGTGCCAGCAGCTGGGGGGACAGTCGGAACACTGAAGCTTTCTTT CASSWGDSRNTEAFF 15 TRBJ1-1 TRBV7-8 . TRBD1
TGCAGCGCACCGGGACAGGGATTTTATGAGCAGTTCTTC CSAPGQGFYEQFF 13 TRBJ2-1 TRBV29-1 . TRBD1
TGTGCCAGTAGTCCGTCGGGAGGAACAGATACGCAGTATTTT CASSPSGGTDTQYF 14 TRBJ2-3 TRBV19 . TRBD2
TGTGCCAGCAGCCTTAGTCGTAATGAGCAGTTCTTC CASSLSRNEQFF 12 TRBJ2-1 TRBV6-5 . .
TGTGCCAGCAGTGTAGGGGGAACCGGAGATACGCAGTATTTT CASSVGGTGDTQYF 14 TRBJ2-3 TRBV2 . .
TGTGCCAGCAGCTTAACGGGACAGGCTACAACTAATGAAAAACTGTTTTTT CASSLTGQATTNEKLFF 17 TRBJ1-4 TRBV7-2 . TRBD1
TGTGCCAGCAGTGAAGCGCGCTCCAGCCTTTGGGGGTACTTC CASSEARSSLWGYF 14 TRBJ2-7 TRBV2 . .
TGTGCCAGCGTCACAGGGTTTGGGTATGGCTACACCTTC CASVTGFGYGYTF 13 TRBJ1-2 TRBV6-1 . .
TGTGCCAGCACGCGCGGGGAGACCCAGTACTTC CASTRGETQYF 11 TRBJ2-5 TRBV6-5 . .
TGTGCCAGCAGCTTGGGGGGGGCGTCCCCCTATAATTCACCCCTCCACTTT CASSLGGASPYNSPLHF 17 TRBJ1-6 TRBV5-4 . .
TGCAGCGTGACGGCGTTTGAGTACGAGCAGTACTTC CSVTAFEYEQYF 12 TRBJ2-7 TRBV29-1 few .
TGTGCCAGCAGCTTCCTACTCCGGGACACGGACGGGTCACCCCTCCACTTT CASSFLLRDTDGSPLHF 17 TRBJ1-6 TRBV7-2 . .
TGTGCCAGCAGCGTGGCGGGACAGGGTCAAGGAAACACCATATATTTT CASSVAGQGQGNTIYF 16 TRBJ1-3 TRBV9 . TRBD1
TGCAGCTCATTTACCAACTATGGCTACACCTTC CSSFTNYGYTF 11 TRBJ1-2 TRBV29-1 . .
TGTGCCAGCAGTGAGATTGTCTCTGGGACCCAGTACTTC CASSEIVSGTQYF 13 TRBJ2-5 TRBV2 . .
TGTGCCAGCAGCCCCATGGACGGAGAAACGATTGGCTACACCTTC CASSPMDGETIGYTF 15 TRBJ1-2 TRBV7-2 . .
TGTGCCAGCAGCCTCCCGGGTTCCGGTACGCAGTATTTT CASSLPGSGTQYF 13 TRBJ2-3 TRBV14 . .
TGTGCCAGCAGCTTAGCGCGTTTTGCATCGAGGACAGATACGCAGTATTTT CASSLARFASRTDTQYF 17 TRBJ2-3 TRBV7-6 . .
TGCGCCAGCAGCTCGCAGGGGGCGAGCTCCTACGAGCAGTACTTC CASSSQGASSYEQYF 15 TRBJ2-7 TRBV5-1 . TRBD1
TGCGCCAGCAGCGTGGGACAGCAGAACACTGAAGCTTTCTTT CASSVGQQNTEAFF 14 TRBJ1-1 TRBV5-1 . TRBD1
TGCGCCAGCAGCCAGGGATGGGGAAACACCATATATTTT CASSQGWGNTIYF 13 TRBJ1-3 TRBV4-3 . .
TGTGCCAGCACCTTTCGATGGACAGGGACCTACGAGCAGTACTTC CASTFRWTGTYEQYF 15 TRBJ2-7 TRBV6-6 . TRBD1
TGTGCCAGCAGCGTAGTTGAGTCCCCGGGGTCGGCCCTCCACTTT CASSVVESPGSALHF 15 TRBJ1-6 TRBV9 . .